Shown below are 24 T cell receptor beta chains from a single sample sequenced in a study of cytomegalovirus exposure and HLA in healthy donors. 13 Jbeta primers and 60 Vbeta primers were used for the PCR. Assay used: immunoSEQ multiplex PCR; TCRdb lists only in-frame clones, some missing. The sample has 150,000 or so clones, around 74% seen once. The sample consisted of PBMCs. The source is a female donor in good health and CMV-seronegative.

J is TRBJ1-5 and V is TRBV9; 9 bases map to TRBD1. This CDR3 is built from 14 residues. V lost 4 bases to trimming and J lost 5 bases; unmatched junction nucleotides: 4. CDR1 and CDR2 (germline): SGDLS, YYNGEE. The CDR3 protein is CASSSGTGYQPQHF. The CDR3 DNA follows: TGTGCCAGCAGCTCCGGGACAGGGTATCAGCCCCAGCATTTT.

The chain couples TRBV7-3 to TRBJ2-1; TRBD1 is a possible D gene (6 bases). Germline V gene sequence: CDR1 SGHTA, CDR2 FQGTGA. V lost 5 bases to trimming and J lost 6 bases, with 11 bases between them. The CDR3 spans 13 residues. The CDR3 is CASSLGQSNEQFF. Here the CDR3 DNA reads TGTGCCAGCAGCCTAGGACAGTCCAATGAGCAGTTCTTC.

The rearrangement uses TRBV14 and TRBJ2-7; 7 nucleotides match TRBD1. The CDR3 runs 15 residues. Germline CDR1 SGHDN, CDR2 FVKESK. The ends lost 7 bases at V and 2 bases at J; junction bases unmatched: 11. Written as DNA, the CDR3 is TGTGCCAGCACCACAACCTCGGGACAGACCTACGAGCAGTACTTC. This translates into CASTTTSGQTYEQYF. Full variable domain (outside the CDR3, taken from reference TRBV14 and TRBJ2-7): EAGVTQFPSHSVIEKGQTVTLRCDPISGHDNLYWYRRVMGKEIKFLLHFVKESKQDESGMPNNRFLAERTGGTYSTLKVQPAELEDSGVYFCASTTTSGQTYEQYFGPGTRLTVT.

The rearrangement joins TRBV6-1 to TRBJ1-5; 8 bases align to TRBD1. This CDR3 comprises 18 residues. V shed 4 bases and J 0 bases; nucleotides not matched to a gene: 11. The germline V gene encodes CDR1 MNHNS and CDR2 SASEGT. This chain's CDR3 is CASSVAGGGKYSNQPQHF. Written as DNA, the CDR3 is TGTGCCAGCAGTGTAGCAGGGGGCGGGAAGTATAGCAATCAGCCCCAGCATTTT.

The genes are TRBV4-2 and TRBJ1-2, with D possibly being TRBD1 (5 bases). V was pared by 2 bases and J by 8 bases, with 18 bases between. This CDR3 spans 15 amino acids. Per germline, CDR1 LGHNA and CDR2 YNFKEQ. CDR3 in DNA: TGTGCCAGCAGCCAAAGATCGTCCCCGGGGGAAGGCTACACCTTC. Translation gives CASSQRSSPGEGYTF.

Points on this clone: The junction departs from the called germline gene at one end, perhaps through a read error. J is TRBJ2-2 and V is TRBV7-3; 7 bases agree with TRBD1. Germline V gene sequence: CDR1 SGHTA, CDR2 FQGTGA. The CDR3 runs to 14 residues. The CDR3 spells CASTLATGNGELFF. Written as DNA, the CDR3 is TGTGCCAGCACCTTAGCGACAGGGAACGGGGAGCTGTTTTTT.

This clone occurred a few times. The chain is built from TRBV28 and TRBJ1-5; D might be TRBD1 (5 bases). V was shortened by 4 bases and J by 4 bases, with 20 bases between the two germline ends. In germline, CDR1 is MDHEN, CDR2 SYDVKM. CDR3 size: 17 residues. As DNA, the CDR3 is TGTGCCAGCAGTTCCCATAAAGGACGGCGGGGGAATCAGCCCCAGCATTTT. As protein: CASSSHKGRRGNQPQHF.

This clone is a singleton in its sample. The chain recombines TRBV6-1 with TRBJ1-5; D is ambiguous. Trimming cost V 6 bases and J 6 bases, with 6 bases left between them. Germline CDR1 MNHNS, CDR2 SASEGT. This CDR3 spans 11 amino acids. CDR3: CASSRLQPQHF. The CDR3 DNA is TGTGCCAGCAGCCGACTTCAGCCCCAGCATTTT.

This clone was seen a handful of times. The chain has TRBV6-5 and TRBJ1-2; possible D gene TRBD1, 5 bases. Germline values: CDR1 MNHEY, CDR2 SVGAGI. The CDR3 covers 15 residues. The V end lost 5 bases, the J end lost 10 bases, and 23 bases lay between the germline ends. The CDR3 spells CASSPGGHSPPDYTF. CDR3 bases: TGTGCCAGCAGTCCTGGCGGACATAGCCCGCCTGACTACACCTTC.

This clone turned up a few times. V usage is TRBV19 and J usage is TRBJ1-1, with D perhaps TRBD1 (5 bases). This CDR3 is built from 15 residues. Looked up from germline, CDR1 is LNHDA and CDR2 is SQIVND (reference sequence). Trimming removed 3 bases from V and 0 bases from J, with 11 bases in between. The CDR3 DNA reads as TGTGCCAGTAGTATGCGCGGGACGGTGAACACTGAAGCTTTCTTT. This translates into CASSMRGTVNTEAFF.

This clone was counted a single time. The genes are TRBV2 and TRBJ2-2, with 8 nucleotides matching TRBD2. Germline trimming cut 10 bases from V and 0 bases from J; bases unmatched to any gene: 7. CDR1 SNHLY and CDR2 FYNNEI come from the germline V gene. The CDR3 covers 15 residues. The CDR3, as DNA: TGTGCCACTCCCTTAGCGGGACCGAACACCGGGGAGCTGTTTTTT. Translated, it gives CATPLAGPNTGELFF.

The genes are TRBV19 and TRBJ2-3; D uncertain. The V end was cut by 5 bases, the J end by 2 bases, with 5 bases between. Germline V CDR1 and CDR2: LNHDA, SQIVND (reference sequence). This CDR3 spans 12 amino acids. The CDR3 nucleotides read TGTGCCAGTAGTTTATACACAGATACGCAGTATTTT. Protein sequence: CASSLYTDTQYF.

A single count supports this clone. J is TRBJ2-2 and V is TRBV4-3; 8 bases are shared with TRBD1. CDR1 is LGHNA and CDR2 is YSLEER in the germline V gene. This CDR3 has 14 amino acids. Germline trimming cut 1 base from V and 9 bases from J; bases unmatched to any gene: 4. For the CDR3, the DNA is TGCGCCAGCAGCCAAGGGACAGGGAACTGGGAGCTGTTTTTT. It specifies CASSQGTGNWELFF.

CDR3 DNA: TGTGCTAGTGGTTTGGTACTCGGAGGCGCCAGCTCCTACGAGCAGTACTTC. It is translated as CASGLVLGGASSYEQYF. V usage is TRBV12-5 and J usage is TRBJ2-7; tentative D call: TRBD2 (5 bases). The germline V and J ends were trimmed by 0 bases and 0 bases, with 15 bases remaining between them. CDR3 length: 17 amino acids. Germline loops: CDR1 LGHNT, CDR2 FRNRAP. Full variable domain (rest looked up from reference TRBV12-5 and TRBJ2-7): DARVTQTPRHKVTEMGQEVTMRCQPILGHNTVFWYRQTMMQGLELLAYFRNRAPLDDSGMPKDRFSAEMPDATLATLKIQPSEPRDSAVYFCASGLVLGGASSYEQYFGPGTRLTVT.

This chain joins TRBV27 and TRBJ2-7; the match to TRBD1 covers 8 bases. Germline V gives CDR1 MNHEY, CDR2 SMNVEV (reference sequence). J gave up 3 bases and V 3 bases, and 4 bases lay outside the gene matches. This CDR3 spans 14 amino acids. The CDR3 loop reads CASSFLGQGYEQYF. CDR3 bases: TGTGCCAGCAGTTTTCTCGGACAGGGCTACGAGCAGTACTTC.

The chain joins TRBV7-2 to TRBJ2-5; D unclear. V was shortened by 4 bases and J by 8 bases, with 17 bases between the two germline ends. This CDR3 comprises 14 residues. Looked up from germline, CDR1 is SGHTA and CDR2 is FQGNSA. CDR3 nucleotide sequence: TGTGCCAGCAGCTACATCGCTCCGGAGTCTACCCAGTACTTC. Translating gives CASSYIAPESTQYF.

V is TRBV6-6 and J is TRBJ2-3, with 9 bases lining up with TRBD1. Germline CDR1 is MNHNY and CDR2 is SVGAGI (reference sequence). The CDR3 sequence is 15 residues long. Unmatched junction bases numbered 8, after V lost 8 bases and J lost 2 bases. CDR3 protein: CASGERDRATDTQYF. The DNA of the CDR3 is TGTGCCAGCGGAGAAAGGGACAGGGCCACAGATACGCAGTATTTT.

In this sample, this clone turned up once. In the same sample, other DNA sequences code for this CDR3. V and J are TRBV6-1 and TRBJ1-1; 7 nucleotides line up with TRBD1. V gave up 5 bases and J gave up 8 bases; unmatched junction bases: 14. The CDR3 is 15 residues long. Germline V gene data show CDR1 as MNHNS and CDR2 as SASEGT. The CDR3 nucleotides read TGTGCCAGCAGTTTCGTCCTCGACAGGGACCGGGAAGCTTTCTTT. This translates into CASSFVLDRDREAFF.

This chain joins TRBV6-5 and TRBJ2-7; possible D gene TRBD1, 5 bases. V shed 5 bases and J shed 0 bases, with 8 bases lying between them. CDR3 length: 13 amino acids. Looked up from germline, CDR1 is MNHEY and CDR2 is SVGAGI. The CDR3 region is CASSRTNSYEQYF. Here the CDR3 DNA reads TGTGCCAGCAGTCGGACAAACTCCTACGAGCAGTACTTC.

The V gene is TRBV9, the J gene TRBJ2-7; D is unresolved. CDR1 is SGDLS, CDR2 YYNGEE, per germline. Trimming removed 0 bases from V and 6 bases from J, with 10 bases in between. The CDR3 has 13 amino acids. CDR3 in amino acids: CASSVESSGEQYF. In DNA form, the CDR3 reads TGTGCCAGCAGCGTAGAGTCATCGGGCGAGCAGTACTTC. Based on the CDR3 plus reference TRBV9 and TRBJ2-7, the full variable domain is DSGVTQTPKHLITATGQRVTLRCSPRSGDLSVYWYQQSLDQGLQFLIQYYNGEERAKGNILERFSAQQFPDLHSELNLSSLELGDSALYFCASSVESSGEQYFGPGTRLTVT.

This clone was picked up one time. This sequence joins TRBV6-1 and TRBJ1-5; D call uncertain. CDR3 length: 14 residues. In germline, CDR1 is MNHNS, CDR2 SASEGT. Trimming stripped 5 bases from V and 0 bases from J, with 8 bases between. The CDR3 reads CASSRTVSNQPQHF. CDR3 nucleotides: TGTGCCAGCAGTCGCACAGTTAGCAATCAGCCCCAGCATTTT.

This rearrangement joins TRBV28 to TRBJ2-1; D unclear. Trimming stripped 4 bases from V and 9 bases from J, with 4 bases between. This CDR3 is 10 amino acids long. Germline assignment: CDR1 MDHEN and CDR2 SYDVKM. This chain's CDR3 is CASSSLEQFF. CDR3 bases: TGTGCCAGCAGTTCCCTTGAGCAGTTCTTC.

The chain couples TRBV11-3 to TRBJ1-1; D remains ambiguous. Germline CDR1 is SGHNT and CDR2 is YENEEA. The CDR3 contains 13 residues. Trimming removed 8 bases from V and 1 base from J, with 11 bases in between. The CDR3, as DNA: TGTGCCAGCGGCTCGCACAGGAACACTGAAGCTTTCTTT. Its protein is CASGSHRNTEAFF.

This clone came up a few times. Here the CDR3 reads CASSQPVTGNTIYF. The CDR3 bases are TGCGCCAGCAGCCAACCAGTTACTGGAAACACCATATATTTT. The rearrangement joins TRBV4-1 to TRBJ1-3; D is ambiguous. The V gene's germline CDR1 is MGHRA and CDR2 YSYEKL. V was pared by 2 bases and J by 2 bases, with 7 bases between. This CDR3 region has 14 residues.